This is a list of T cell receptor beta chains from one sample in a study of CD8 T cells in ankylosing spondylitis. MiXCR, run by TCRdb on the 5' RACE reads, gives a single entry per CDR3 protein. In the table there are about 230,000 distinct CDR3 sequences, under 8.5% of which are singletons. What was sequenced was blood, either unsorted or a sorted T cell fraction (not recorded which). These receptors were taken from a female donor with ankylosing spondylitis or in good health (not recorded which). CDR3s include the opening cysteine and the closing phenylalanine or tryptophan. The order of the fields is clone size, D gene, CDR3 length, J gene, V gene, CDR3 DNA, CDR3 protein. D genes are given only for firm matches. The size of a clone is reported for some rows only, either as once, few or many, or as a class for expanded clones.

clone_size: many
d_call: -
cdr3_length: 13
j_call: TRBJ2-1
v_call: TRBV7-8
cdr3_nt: TGTGCCAGCAGCATATACGCCTACAATGAGCAGTTCTTC
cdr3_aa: CASSIYAYNEQFF

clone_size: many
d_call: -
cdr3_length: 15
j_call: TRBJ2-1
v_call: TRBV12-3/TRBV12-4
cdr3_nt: TGTGCCAGCAGTGGGGACGACTCGACCTACAATGAGCAGTTCTTC
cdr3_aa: CASSGDDSTYNEQFF

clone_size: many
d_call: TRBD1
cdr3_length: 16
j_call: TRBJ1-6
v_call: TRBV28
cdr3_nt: TGTGCCAGCAGTCGGCACAGGGGCTCGGGAAATTCACCCCTCCACTTT
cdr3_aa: CASSRHRGSGNSPLHF

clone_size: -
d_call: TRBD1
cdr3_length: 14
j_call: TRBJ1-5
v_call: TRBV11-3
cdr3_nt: TGTGCCAGCAGCTTAGTCGGACAGGCGCAGCCCCAGCATTTT
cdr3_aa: CASSLVGQAQPQHF

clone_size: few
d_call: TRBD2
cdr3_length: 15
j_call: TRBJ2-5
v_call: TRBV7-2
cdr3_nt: TGTGCCAGCACCTCACTAGCGGGAGTACGGGAGACCCAGTACTTC
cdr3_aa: CASTSLAGVRETQYF

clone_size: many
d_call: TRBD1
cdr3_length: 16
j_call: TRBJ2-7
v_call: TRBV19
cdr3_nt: TGTGCCAGTAGTATCCTCCGGGACAGGGGACCCTACGAGCAGTACTTC
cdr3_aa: CASSILRDRGPYEQYF

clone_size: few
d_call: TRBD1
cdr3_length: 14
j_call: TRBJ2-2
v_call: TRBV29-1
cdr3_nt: TGCAGCGCTACGGGACAGGGAGGGACCGGGGAGCTGTTTTTT
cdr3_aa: CSATGQGGTGELFF

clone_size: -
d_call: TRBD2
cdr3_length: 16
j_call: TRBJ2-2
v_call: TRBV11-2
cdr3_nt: TGTGCCAGCAGCTTAAGGCCTAGCGGGAGTCCCGGGGAGCTGTTTTTT
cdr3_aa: CASSLRPSGSPGELFF

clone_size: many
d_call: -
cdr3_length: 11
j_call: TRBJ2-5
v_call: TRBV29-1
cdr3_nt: TGCAGCGTTGATCCTGAGCAGACCCAGTACTTC
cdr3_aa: CSVDPEQTQYF

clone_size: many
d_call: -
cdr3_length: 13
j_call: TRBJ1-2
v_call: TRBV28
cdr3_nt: TGTGCCAGCAGCCCGGGACATAGCTATGGCTACACCTTC
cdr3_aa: CASSPGHSYGYTF

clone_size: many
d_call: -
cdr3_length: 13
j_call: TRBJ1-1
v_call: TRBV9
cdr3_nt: TGTGCCAGCAGCGTAGGCAGGAACACTGAAGCTTTCTTT
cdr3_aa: CASSVGRNTEAFF

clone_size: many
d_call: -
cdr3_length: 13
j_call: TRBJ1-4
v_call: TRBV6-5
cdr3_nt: TGTGCCAGCAGTTTACGGCTTAATGAAAAACTGTTTTTT
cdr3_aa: CASSLRLNEKLFF

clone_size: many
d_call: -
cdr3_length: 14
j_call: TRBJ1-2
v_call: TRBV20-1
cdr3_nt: TGCAGTGCTAGTACGGGGGCCTACCATTATGGCTACACCTTC
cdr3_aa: CSASTGAYHYGYTF

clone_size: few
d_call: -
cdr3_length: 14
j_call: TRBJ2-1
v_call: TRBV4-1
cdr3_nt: TGCGCCAGCAGCCAAGATGACCAACTTGTAGGGCAGTTCTTC
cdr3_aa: CASSQDDQLVGQFF

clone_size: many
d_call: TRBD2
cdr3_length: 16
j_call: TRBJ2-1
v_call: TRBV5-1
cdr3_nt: TGCGCCAGCAGCCCCTCAGCGGGGTACTCCTACAATGAGCAGTTCTTC
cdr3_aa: CASSPSAGYSYNEQFF

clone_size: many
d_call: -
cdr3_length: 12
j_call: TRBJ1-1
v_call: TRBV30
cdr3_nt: TGTGCCTGGAGTGTACTTGGCACTGAAGCTTTCTTT
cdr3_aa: CAWSVLGTEAFF

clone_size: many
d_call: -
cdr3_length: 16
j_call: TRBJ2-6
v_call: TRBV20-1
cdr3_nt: TGCAGTGCTAATTCGGCAAAAGGGTCTGGGGCCAACGTCCTGACTTTC
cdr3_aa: CSANSAKGSGANVLTF

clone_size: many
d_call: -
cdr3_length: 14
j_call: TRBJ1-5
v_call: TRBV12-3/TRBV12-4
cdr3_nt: TGTGCCAGCAGTTTAACTGGGGGCGGTCAGCCCCAGCATTTT
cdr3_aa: CASSLTGGGQPQHF

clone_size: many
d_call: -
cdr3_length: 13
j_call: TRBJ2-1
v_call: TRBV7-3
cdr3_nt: TGTGCCAGCAGCTTAACCCGTGGTAATGAGCAGTTCTTC
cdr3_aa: CASSLTRGNEQFF

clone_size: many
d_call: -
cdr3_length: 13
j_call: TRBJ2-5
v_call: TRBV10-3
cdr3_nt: TGTGCCATCAGTGATTTAAGCGGGGAGACCCAGTACTTC
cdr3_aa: CAISDLSGETQYF

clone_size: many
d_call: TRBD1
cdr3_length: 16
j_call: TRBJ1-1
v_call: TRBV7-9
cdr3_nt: TGTGCCAGCAGCCCACAGGGGGGGCCGCCCGTCACTGAAGCTTTCTTT
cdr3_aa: CASSPQGGPPVTEAFF

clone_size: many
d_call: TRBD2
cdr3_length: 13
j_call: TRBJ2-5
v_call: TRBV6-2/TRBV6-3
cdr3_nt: TGTGCCAGCAGGACTAGCGGGCAAGAGACCCAGTACTTC
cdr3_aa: CASRTSGQETQYF

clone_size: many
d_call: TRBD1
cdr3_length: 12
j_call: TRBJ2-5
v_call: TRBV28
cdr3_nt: TGTGCCAGCAGTTTCGACAGGGGGACCCAGTACTTC
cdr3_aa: CASSFDRGTQYF

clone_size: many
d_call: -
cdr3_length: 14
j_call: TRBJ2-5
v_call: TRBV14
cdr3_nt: TGTGCCAGCAGCCAAGCATGGGCGCGAGAGACCCAGTACTTC
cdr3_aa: CASSQAWARETQYF

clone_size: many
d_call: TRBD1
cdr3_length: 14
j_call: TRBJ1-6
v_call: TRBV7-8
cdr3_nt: TGTGCCAGCAGCCGCCGGGACAGGGGGGGGTCCCTCCACTTT
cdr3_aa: CASSRRDRGGSLHF

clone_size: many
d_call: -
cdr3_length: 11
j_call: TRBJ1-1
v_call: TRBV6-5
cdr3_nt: TGTGCCAGCATAGCGGCCACTGAAGCTTTCTTT
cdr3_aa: CASIAATEAFF

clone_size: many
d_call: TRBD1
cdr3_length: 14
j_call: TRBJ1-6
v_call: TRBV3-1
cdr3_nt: TGTGCCAGCAGGAACAGGGGCGACAATTCACCCCTCCACTTT
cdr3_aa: CASRNRGDNSPLHF

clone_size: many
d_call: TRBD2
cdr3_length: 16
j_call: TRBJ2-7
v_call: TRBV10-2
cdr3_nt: TGCGCCAGCAGTACTCCTGGGACTAGCGGGGCCCACGAGCAGTACTTC
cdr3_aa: CASSTPGTSGAHEQYF

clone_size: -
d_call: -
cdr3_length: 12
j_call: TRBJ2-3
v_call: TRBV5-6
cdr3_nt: TGTGCCAGCAGCCACCATTCGGATACGCAGTATTTT
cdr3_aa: CASSHHSDTQYF

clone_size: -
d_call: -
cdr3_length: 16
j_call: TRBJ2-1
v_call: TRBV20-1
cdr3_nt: TGCAGTGCCACCTATGAGACAGGGAGGGGCTACAATGAGCAGTTCTTC
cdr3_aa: CSATYETGRGYNEQFF

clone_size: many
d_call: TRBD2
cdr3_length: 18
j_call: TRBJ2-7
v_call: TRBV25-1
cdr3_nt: TGTGCCAGCAGTGCCGACCCAACCACTAGCGGGCATACCTACGAGCAGTACTTC
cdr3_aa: CASSADPTTSGHTYEQYF

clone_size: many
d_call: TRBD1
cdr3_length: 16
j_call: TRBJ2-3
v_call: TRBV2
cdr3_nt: TGTGCCAGCAGTGACCGGGACAGGGGGGACACAGATACGCAGTATTTT
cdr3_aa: CASSDRDRGDTDTQYF

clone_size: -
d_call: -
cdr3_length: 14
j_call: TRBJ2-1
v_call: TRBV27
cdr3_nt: TGTGCCAGCAGTATAGCAGGGAAGGACAATGAGCAGTTCTTC
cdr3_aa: CASSIAGKDNEQFF

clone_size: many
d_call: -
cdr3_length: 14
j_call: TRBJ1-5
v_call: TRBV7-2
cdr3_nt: TGTGCCAGCAGCCGAGGGGGGGACAATCAGCCCCAGCATTTT
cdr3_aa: CASSRGGDNQPQHF